This T cell receptor (beta chain) is from a study of identifying expanded T cells in peripheral blood. The germline CDR1 and CDR2 sequences are SEHNR and FQNEAQ (reference sequence). V gave up 2 bases and J gave up 6 bases, with 4 bases separating them. The CDR3 extends over 12 amino acids. Sequencing used immunoSEQ multiplex PCR; TCRdb keeps in-frame clones, though not all of them. The table has fewer than 85,000 clones, around 89% seen once. The sample consisted of blood. V is TRBV7-9 and J is TRBJ1-4; D is unresolved. The receptor was derived from a person aged 18 to 70 in good health. The CDR3 is CASSLLDEKLFF. The CDR3 region has the DNA TGTGCCAGCAGCTTATTGGATGAAAAACTGTTTTTT.